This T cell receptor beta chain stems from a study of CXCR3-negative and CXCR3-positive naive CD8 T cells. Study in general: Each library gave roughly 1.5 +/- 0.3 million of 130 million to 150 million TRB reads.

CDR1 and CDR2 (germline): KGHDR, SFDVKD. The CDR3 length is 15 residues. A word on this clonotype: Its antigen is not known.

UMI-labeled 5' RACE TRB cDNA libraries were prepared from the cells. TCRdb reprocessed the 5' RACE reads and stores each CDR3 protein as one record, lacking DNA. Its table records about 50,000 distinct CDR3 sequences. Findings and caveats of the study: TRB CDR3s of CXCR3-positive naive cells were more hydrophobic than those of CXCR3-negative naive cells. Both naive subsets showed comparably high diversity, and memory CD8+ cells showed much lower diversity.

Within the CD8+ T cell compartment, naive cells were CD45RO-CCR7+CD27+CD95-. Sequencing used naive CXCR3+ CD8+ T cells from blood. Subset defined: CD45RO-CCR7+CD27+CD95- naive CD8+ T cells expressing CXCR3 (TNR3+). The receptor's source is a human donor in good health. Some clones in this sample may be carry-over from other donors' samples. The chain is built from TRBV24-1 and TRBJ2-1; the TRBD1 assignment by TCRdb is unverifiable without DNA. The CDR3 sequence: CATSDLRGTGGEQFF.